Listed below are T cell receptor beta chains from one sample, sequenced in a study of neurological immune-mediated disorders. TCRdb independently ran MiXCR on the 5' RACE reads; one entry per CDR3 protein. The repertoire holds 66,000 or so distinct CDR3 sequences, with roughly 4.8% as singletons. Specimen: PBMCs. These receptors were taken from a man aged 25-40 years with multiple sclerosis. The CDR3 runs from the conserved cysteine through the conserved F or W. A D gene is named only where the DNA matches it firmly. Some rows have no size entry. The others give once, few or many, or a class for an expanded clone.

abundance	v_gene	j_gene	d_gene	CDR3aa	CDR3nt
many	TRBV20-1	TRBJ2-3	TRBD1	CSAENIRDRVTDTQYF	TGCAGTGCTGAAAATATCCGGGACAGGGTCACAGATACGCAGTATTTT
few	TRBV29-1	TRBJ2-1	NA	CSASGGGGYYNEQFF	TGCAGCGCCTCGGGGGGAGGGGGCTACTACAATGAGCAGTTCTTC
many	TRBV7-9	TRBJ2-1	NA	CASSLGAGNEQFF	TGTGCCAGCAGCTTGGGGGCTGGCAATGAGCAGTTCTTC
many	TRBV5-1	TRBJ2-1	TRBD1	CASSKGTGTEQFF	TGCGCCAGCAGCAAAGGGACAGGGACTGAGCAGTTCTTC
many	TRBV10-3	TRBJ2-3	NA	CAISEKVTQYF	TGTGCCATCAGTGAAAAGGTTACGCAGTATTTT
many	TRBV28	TRBJ2-7	NA	CASSSVTWEQYF	TGTGCCAGCAGTTCCGTGACCTGGGAGCAGTACTTC
many	TRBV20-1	TRBJ1-1	NA	CSAKQVADTEAFF	TGCAGTGCTAAACAAGTTGCGGACACTGAAGCTTTCTTT
many	TRBV3-1	TRBJ2-1	NA	CASSLPSGDTEQFF	TGTGCCAGCAGCCTCCCTAGTGGGGACACTGAGCAGTTCTTC
many	TRBV5-1	TRBJ2-1	TRBD2	CASSTLAGAYNEQFF	TGCGCCAGCAGCACACTAGCGGGGGCCTACAATGAGCAGTTCTTC
NA	TRBV3-1	TRBJ1-2	NA	CASSQDQGTADGYTF	TGTGCCAGCAGCCAAGATCAGGGTACCGCGGATGGCTACACCTTC
many	TRBV20-1	TRBJ1-1	TRBD1	CSAPDRAEAFF	TGCAGTGCTCCGGACAGGGCTGAAGCTTTCTTT
few	TRBV7-8	TRBJ2-2	TRBD1	CASSLNIPGQGNTGELFF	TGTGCCAGCAGCTTAAACATCCCGGGACAGGGGAACACCGGGGAGCTGTTTTTT
many	TRBV15	TRBJ2-1	TRBD1	CATSRDGTAELPNEQFF	TGTGCCACCAGCAGAGATGGGACAGCCGAGCTCCCCAATGAGCAGTTCTTC
many	TRBV7-9	TRBJ1-1	NA	CASSLGSTNTEAFF	TGTGCCAGCAGCTTAGGTTCCACGAACACTGAAGCTTTCTTT
many	TRBV10-3	TRBJ1-1	NA	CAISASGHTNTEAFF	TGTGCCATCAGTGCCTCCGGACACACGAACACTGAAGCTTTCTTT
many	TRBV10-3	TRBJ2-7	TRBD1	CAISEGGQGSYEQYF	TGTGCCATCAGTGAGGGGGGACAGGGGAGTTACGAGCAGTACTTC
few	TRBV6-1	TRBJ1-5	NA	CASSESVQPQHF	TGTGCCAGCAGTGAATCTGTCCAGCCCCAGCATTTT
many	TRBV25-1	TRBJ1-1	NA	CASSEFGGTEAFF	TGTGCCAGCAGTGAATTCGGGGGCACTGAAGCTTTCTTT
many	TRBV7-6	TRBJ2-7	NA	CASSSRETDYEQYF	TGTGCCAGCAGCTCCAGGGAGACTGACTACGAGCAGTACTTC
few	TRBV19	TRBJ1-5	NA	CASSPLGRSGQPQHF	TGTGCCAGTAGTCCCCTGGGGCGTAGCGGTCAGCCCCAGCATTTT
many	TRBV5-1	TRBJ2-3	NA	CASSPDRNLADTQYF	TGCGCCAGCAGCCCGGACCGGAACCTAGCGGATACGCAGTATTTT
many	TRBV5-1	TRBJ2-2	NA	CASSLVQGAGELFF	TGCGCCAGCAGCTTGGTACAGGGAGCCGGGGAGCTGTTTTTT
many	TRBV18	TRBJ2-1	NA	CASSPPGSEQFF	TGTGCCAGCTCACCTCCGGGATCTGAGCAGTTCTTC
many	TRBV15	TRBJ1-1	NA	CATSRDRDSHEAFF	TGTGCCACCAGCAGAGATCGGGATAGTCATGAAGCTTTCTTT
many	TRBV7-8	TRBJ2-2	NA	CASRGKTGELFF	TGTGCCTCAAGAGGGAAAACCGGGGAGCTGTTTTTT
few	TRBV5-1	TRBJ1-1	NA	CASSSGQMASHTEAFF	TGCGCCAGCAGCTCCGGCCAGATGGCGAGTCACACTGAAGCTTTCTTT
many	TRBV7-9	TRBJ1-1	NA	CASSFFGSSVGAFF	TGTGCCAGCAGCTTCTTTGGATCGTCCGTGGGAGCTTTCTTT
many	TRBV4-1	TRBJ1-2	NA	CASSLHEMGYGYTF	TGCGCCAGCAGCCTCCATGAAATGGGCTATGGCTACACCTTC
few	TRBV4-1	TRBJ2-7	TRBD2	CASSQTSGGFSYEQYF	TGCGCCAGCAGCCAGACTAGCGGGGGCTTTTCCTACGAGCAGTACTTC
NA	TRBV6-6	TRBJ1-1	NA	CASSDLTGRTEAFF	TGTGCCAGCAGCGACCTGACAGGTCGCACTGAAGCTTTCTTT
many	TRBV29-1	TRBJ2-3	NA	CSVEDQDRADTQYF	TGCAGCGTTGAAGATCAAGACCGCGCAGATACGCAGTATTTT
many	TRBV20-1	TRBJ2-7	TRBD2	CSALGLWGGSTRSEQYF	TGCAGTGCACTCGGCCTATGGGGGGGGAGCACCCGCTCCGAGCAGTACTTC